A single sample is the source of the 19 T cell receptor beta chains below, sequenced in a study of Ad26.COV2.S vaccination and SARS-CoV-2 variants. Treatment of the sample: some 19 received Ad26.COV2.S at low or high dose, single or two shots; 5 received placebo; per-sample allocation not given. Specimen acquisition occurred on day 63 following the initial vaccine or placebo injection. Produced via immunoSEQ multiplex PCR; TCRdb's table is partial and in-frame only. Here the sample spans approximately 420,000 clones, roughly 90% being singletons. The sequenced sample was peripheral blood, obtained in a trial of Ad26.COV2.S vaccine versus placebo. The receptors were gathered from a person aged 18 to 65 who received the Ad26.COV2.S COVID-19 vaccine or a placebo.

V and J are TRBV9 and TRBJ1-1; no clear D gene. The germline V gene encodes CDR1 SGDLS and CDR2 YYNGEE. The CDR3 is made up of 14 amino acids. V gave up 2 bases and J gave up 5 bases, with 13 bases separating them. CDR3 sequence: CASSVTSGLTEAFF. CDR3 in DNA: TGTGCCAGCAGCGTTACCAGTGGGTTGACTGAAGCTTTCTTT.

V and J are TRBV4-1 and TRBJ2-3; D unresolved. The CDR3 sequence is 15 residues long. V gave up 0 bases and J gave up 2 bases, with 9 bases separating them. CDR1 is MGHRA and CDR2 is YSYEKL in the germline V gene. CDR3 region: CASSQEGRDTDTQYF. The DNA for the CDR3 is TGCGCCAGCAGCCAAGAGGGCCGAGACACAGATACGCAGTATTTT.

The CDR3 sequence is CASSLVRSVGNEQFF. The CDR3 DNA follows: TGTGCCAGCAGCTTAGTCCGCTCGGTGGGCAATGAGCAGTTCTTC. The V and J genes are TRBV7-2 and TRBJ2-1; D unclear. This CDR3 has 15 residues. The ends were cut back, 1 base at V and 6 bases at J, with 13 bases in the middle. Per germline, CDR1 SGHTA and CDR2 FQGNSA.

Of note for this clone: This sample includes further DNA sequences coding for the same CDR3. V is TRBV30 and J is TRBJ1-5; no firm D call. Germline loops: CDR1 GTSNPN, CDR2 SVGIG (reference sequence). V dropped 5 bases and J dropped 1 base, with 9 bases sitting between them. The CDR3 has 13 residues. CDR3 DNA sequence: TGTGCCTGGGCGGCAGACAGCAATCAGCCCCAGCATTTT. The encoded protein is CAWAADSNQPQHF.

The rearrangement joins TRBV27 to TRBJ2-7; possible D gene TRBD2, 5 bases. Germline-derived CDR1 and CDR2 are MNHEY and SMNVEV (reference sequence). This CDR3 comprises 14 residues. V gave up 5 bases and J gave up 2 bases, with 13 bases separating them. As DNA, the CDR3 is TGTGCCAGCAGTGCCGGGGTAGTTCCCTACGAGCAGTACTTC. Protein product: CASSAGVVPYEQYF.

The chain carries TRBV20-1 and TRBJ1-6; no clear D gene. V dropped 3 bases and J dropped 7 bases, with 7 bases sitting between them. The CDR3 has 12 amino acids. The germline CDR1 and CDR2 sequences are DFQATT and SNEGSKA (reference sequence). This CDR3 is CSASRRNSPLHF. The CDR3 DNA sequence: TGCAGTGCTAGTCGGCGGAATTCACCCCTCCACTTT.

V gene TRBV30 combines with J gene TRBJ2-3; the match to TRBD2 covers 9 bases. V dropped 7 bases and J dropped 5; count of bases not matched to a gene: 7. The CDR3 spans 13 residues. Germline V lookup: CDR1 GTSNPN, CDR2 SVGIG (reference sequence). The DNA for the CDR3 is TGTGCCTCAGCTAGCGGGGTCATAGATACGCAGTATTTT. Translated: CASASGVIDTQYF.

This clone is a singleton in its sample. In the same sample, other DNA sequences code for this CDR3. This chain connects TRBV5-5 to TRBJ2-2; the match to TRBD1 covers 7 bases. After removal of 4 bases from V and 4 bases from J, the junction contained 4 bases not matched to a gene. Germline CDR1 SGHKS, CDR2 YYEKEE (reference sequence). The length of the CDR3 is 14 residues. This chain's CDR3 is CASSLGGGTGELFF. CDR3 nucleotides: TGTGCCAGCAGCCTAGGGGGCGGCACCGGGGAGCTGTTTTTT.

The chain recombines TRBV9 with TRBJ2-2; 8 nucleotides match TRBD1. After removal of 4 bases from V and 6 bases from J, the junction contained 8 bases not matched to a gene. This CDR3 contains 15 residues. Germline CDR1 and CDR2: SGDLS and YYNGEE. CDR3 bases: TGTGCCAGCAGCCTCCGACAGGGGTGGGCCGGGGAGCTGTTTTTT. Amino acids: CASSLRQGWAGELFF.

The chain carries TRBV27 and TRBJ2-7; 8 bases line up with TRBD2. V was pared by 7 bases and J by 2 bases, with 7 bases of the junction left unmatched. CDR3 length: 14 residues. Looked up from germline, CDR1 is MNHEY and CDR2 is SMNVEV (reference sequence). The CDR3 here is CASNRGGTTYEQYF. The CDR3 coding sequence is TGTGCCAGCAACCGGGGGGGAACTACCTACGAGCAGTACTTC.

This rearrangement joins TRBV4-2 to TRBJ2-7; 10 nucleotides line up with TRBD2. V dropped 3 bases and J dropped 0; count of bases not matched to a gene: 5. This CDR3 is built from 16 residues. The germline gives CDR1 LGHNA, CDR2 YNFKEQ. CDR3 in DNA: TGTGCCAGCAGCCATCCCGGACTAGCGGACTCCTACGAGCAGTACTTC. Translated: CASSHPGLADSYEQYF.

The chain recombines TRBV27 with TRBJ2-7, with 10 bases fitting TRBD2. V shed 6 bases, J shed 2 bases, and the junction held 7 bases outside the gene matches. Germline CDR1 and CDR2: MNHEY and SMNVEV (reference sequence). The CDR3 consists of 15 residues. The CDR3, as DNA: TGTGCCAGCAGCCAACTAGCGGGGAAAGCCTACGAGCAGTACTTC. It specifies CASSQLAGKAYEQYF.

CDR3 amino acids: CASSWSGTSSYNEQFF. Here the CDR3 DNA reads TGTGCCAGCAGTTGGTCTGGGACAAGCTCCTACAATGAGCAGTTCTTC. This chain links TRBV6-5 with TRBJ2-1, with D possibly matching TRBD1 (6 bases). Trimming removed 4 bases at V and 0 bases at J, with 13 bases between. This CDR3 region has 16 residues. Germline V CDR1 and CDR2: MNHEY, SVGAGI.

This chain links TRBV19 with TRBJ1-5, with TRBD1 matching over 8 bases. CDR1 LNHDA and CDR2 SQIVND come from the germline V gene (reference sequence). V shed 5 bases and J 4 bases; nucleotides not matched to a gene: 7. This CDR3 comprises 15 residues. Here the CDR3 reads CASSETGAVNQPQHF. The CDR3 nucleotides are TGTGCCAGTAGTGAGACAGGGGCGGTAAATCAGCCCCAGCATTTT.

J is TRBJ2-5 and V is TRBV3-1 (or the pseudogene TRBV3-2); 9 nucleotides agree with TRBD1. V was clipped by 6 bases and J by 5 bases; unmatched bases: 7. Germline loops: CDR1 LGHDT, CDR2 YNNKEL (reference sequence). The CDR3 runs to 14 residues. CDR3 protein: CASSRDRASETQYF. For the CDR3, the DNA is TGTGCCAGCAGTCGGGACAGGGCTTCGGAGACCCAGTACTTC.

Notes on this clone: The identical CDR3 is also encoded by other nucleotide sequences in the sample. This chain joins TRBV3-1 (or the pseudogene TRBV3-2) and TRBJ2-2; D is unclear. The V end lost 2 bases, the J end lost 7 bases, and 14 bases lay between the germline ends. This CDR3 has 15 amino acids. Germline CDR1 is LGHDT and CDR2 is YNNKEL (reference sequence). CDR3: CASSQRGPRDGELFF. The CDR3 DNA follows: TGTGCCAGCAGCCAACGCGGCCCTCGAGACGGGGAGCTGTTTTTT.

The rearrangement links TRBV27 to TRBJ2-3; tentative D call: TRBD1 (6 bases). Germline CDR1 and CDR2: MNHEY and SMNVEV (reference sequence). V lost 4 bases, J lost 2 bases, and 16 bases lay in between. CDR3 size: 16 residues. The CDR3 DNA reads as TGTGCCAGCAGTTCCCAACAGGGTGGGGTCACAGATACGCAGTATTTT. Translating gives CASSSQQGGVTDTQYF.

This CDR3 reads CASRSPRGLNGYEQYF. The CDR3 bases are TGTGCCAGCAGGTCTCCAAGGGGACTGAACGGTTACGAGCAGTACTTC. V usage is TRBV2 and J usage is TRBJ2-7; D perhaps matches TRBD2 (6 bases). V shed 6 bases and J shed 4 bases, with 22 bases lying between them. The CDR3 is 16 residues long. CDR1 SNHLY and CDR2 FYNNEI come from the germline V gene.

The chain uses TRBV4-1 and TRBJ2-7; TRBD1 matches at 10 bases. Per the germline V gene, CDR1 is MGHRA and CDR2 is YSYEKL. V shed 2 bases, J shed 4 bases, and the junction held 11 bases outside the gene matches. There are 17 residues in the CDR3. CDR3 sequence reads: CASSQKIPGQGRYEQYF. CDR3 nucleotides: TGCGCCAGCAGCCAAAAAATACCGGGACAGGGGAGATACGAGCAGTACTTC.